The 6 T cell receptor beta chains presented below share a single source sample, sequenced in a study of T cells in Graves' hyperthyroidism and ophthalmopathy. RNA transcripts were the template for amplifying TCR beta CDR3 regions. RT-PCR in the first round (using the HTBI primer set) targeted the TCR CDR3. TCRdb processed the multiplex PCR reads anew with MiXCR; each CDR3 protein has one entry. The sample carries 360,000 or so distinct CDR3 sequences, about a sixth recorded once. Sequencing input: blood. These receptors all come from a woman aged 40-49 years with Graves' ophthalmopathy.

This clonotype occurred once. This sequence joins TRBV12-3 or TRBV12-4 and TRBJ1-5; D unclear. CDR3 length equals 13 residues. The V gene lost 2 bases and the J gene lost 5 bases, with 7 bases spanning the gap. CDR3 region: CASSLLEDQPQHF. The CDR3 DNA sequence: TGTGCCAGCAGTTTACTGGAGGATCAGCCCCAGCATTTT.

This clonotype was found many times. The rearrangement uses TRBV11-2 and TRBJ1-1; D unresolved. Between the trimmed V and J ends, which lost 5 bases and 4 bases, there was a span of 20 bases. The length of the CDR3 is 16 residues. The germline V gene has CDR1 SGHAT and CDR2 FQNNGV. The CDR3 loop reads CASSRERGGWVTEAFF. The CDR3 DNA reads TGTGCCAGCAGCCGAGAGCGAGGTGGTTGGGTCACTGAAGCTTTCTTT.

This clonotype was seen many times. The CDR3 sequence: CASSSITGRNSPLHF. The DNA for the CDR3 is TGTGCCAGCAGCTCAATTACAGGGCGGAATTCACCCCTCCACTTT. The V and J genes are TRBV11-2 and TRBJ1-6, with D perhaps TRBD1 (6 bases). The CDR3 has 15 residues. CDR1 is SGHAT, CDR2 FQNNGV, per germline. The V gene lost 4 bases and the J gene lost 7 bases, with 14 bases spanning the gap.

This clonotype was picked up many times. The chain employs TRBV28 and TRBJ1-6; D not certain. Germline lookup yields CDR1 MDHEN and CDR2 SYDVKM. V was cut by 4 bases and J by 8 bases, with 15 bases left in between. The CDR3 totals 15 residues. CDR3: CASSSVLSSDSPLHF. The CDR3 DNA follows: TGTGCCAGCAGTTCAGTCCTAAGTTCGGATTCACCCCTCCACTTT.

This clonotype was observed at least ten times. The chain couples TRBV12-3 or TRBV12-4 to TRBJ2-7; the D gene is possibly TRBD2 (6 bases). The V end was cut by 2 bases, the J end by 2 bases, with 19 bases between. CDR3 length: 17 residues. The CDR3 coding sequence is TGTGCCAGCAGTTTATATGGGGGAGGCAAAGAGACCTACGAGCAGTACTTC. Protein: CASSLYGGGKETYEQYF.

This chain's CDR3 is CASSDFRVGGAYEQYF. As DNA, the CDR3 is TGCGCCAGCAGTGATTTCCGGGTAGGAGGGGCCTACGAGCAGTACTTC. This chain connects TRBV10-2 to TRBJ2-7, with D possibly matching TRBD2 (6 bases). The length of the CDR3 is 16 residues. V shed 3 bases and J shed 2 bases, with 17 bases lying between them. Germline-derived CDR1 and CDR2 are WSHSY and SAAADI.